This is a list of T cell receptor beta chains from one sample in a study of blood T cell repertoires in COVID-19. Only in-frame clones appear in the TCRdb table, and some are missing; sequencing was by immunoSEQ multiplex PCR. Of 85,000 to 120,000 clones listed, around 73% are singletons. What was sequenced was peripheral blood. The receptors were gathered from a man in his sixties with active or convalescent COVID-19. Each CDR3 is given with its conserved first and last residue. D genes are given only for firm matches. Clone size appears in some rows only: once, few, many, or a class for an expanded clone.

cdr3_nt: TGTGCCAGCATCCGTGGGACTAGCGGGAAGGGGATAAATGAGCAGTTCTTC; cdr3_aa: CASIRGTSGKGINEQFF; clone_size: .; j_call: TRBJ2-1; d_call: TRBD2; v_call: TRBV7-8
cdr3_nt: TGTGCCAGCACCTCGGGGGGCAGGTCGAACTATGGCTACACCTTC; cdr3_aa: CASTSGGRSNYGYTF; clone_size: .; j_call: TRBJ1-2; d_call: .; v_call: TRBV27
cdr3_nt: TGTGCCAGCAGCGGCAGGGGGGGCACAGATACGCAGTATTTT; cdr3_aa: CASSGRGGTDTQYF; clone_size: .; j_call: TRBJ2-3; d_call: .; v_call: TRBV9
cdr3_nt: TGTGCCAGCAGGGTTACCGGAGGGAAGGGTAATTCACCCCTCCACTTT; cdr3_aa: CASRVTGGKGNSPLHF; clone_size: .; j_call: TRBJ1-6; d_call: .; v_call: TRBV28
cdr3_nt: TGTGCCAGCAGCCAAGGGACTAGCGGAGAGCAGTTCTTC; cdr3_aa: CASSQGTSGEQFF; clone_size: .; j_call: TRBJ2-1; d_call: TRBD2; v_call: TRBV3-1/TRBV3-2
cdr3_nt: TGTGCCAGCAGCTTAATTGGGACTAGCACAGATACGCAGTATTTT; cdr3_aa: CASSLIGTSTDTQYF; clone_size: .; j_call: TRBJ2-3; d_call: .; v_call: TRBV7-3
cdr3_nt: TGTGCCAGCAGCTTGGGACTGGTTTCCTACAATGAGCAGTTCTTC; cdr3_aa: CASSLGLVSYNEQFF; clone_size: .; j_call: TRBJ2-1; d_call: .; v_call: TRBV5-5
cdr3_nt: TGTGCCAGCAGCCAATCCCCGGTCTCGGGGGAGCAGTACTTC; cdr3_aa: CASSQSPVSGEQYF; clone_size: few; j_call: TRBJ2-7; d_call: .; v_call: TRBV16
cdr3_nt: TGTGCCAGCAGTTTAGTCGGGGTCGGTCGCAACAATGAGCAGTTCTTC; cdr3_aa: CASSLVGVGRNNEQFF; clone_size: .; j_call: TRBJ2-1; d_call: .; v_call: TRBV27
cdr3_nt: TGTGCCAGCAGCTTAAAAGGGGGCCACTATGGCTACACCTTC; cdr3_aa: CASSLKGGHYGYTF; clone_size: once; j_call: TRBJ1-2; d_call: TRBD1; v_call: TRBV7-9
cdr3_nt: TGTGCCAGCAGGTACTACAATGAGCAGTTCTTC; cdr3_aa: CASRYYNEQFF; clone_size: .; j_call: TRBJ2-1; d_call: .; v_call: TRBV2